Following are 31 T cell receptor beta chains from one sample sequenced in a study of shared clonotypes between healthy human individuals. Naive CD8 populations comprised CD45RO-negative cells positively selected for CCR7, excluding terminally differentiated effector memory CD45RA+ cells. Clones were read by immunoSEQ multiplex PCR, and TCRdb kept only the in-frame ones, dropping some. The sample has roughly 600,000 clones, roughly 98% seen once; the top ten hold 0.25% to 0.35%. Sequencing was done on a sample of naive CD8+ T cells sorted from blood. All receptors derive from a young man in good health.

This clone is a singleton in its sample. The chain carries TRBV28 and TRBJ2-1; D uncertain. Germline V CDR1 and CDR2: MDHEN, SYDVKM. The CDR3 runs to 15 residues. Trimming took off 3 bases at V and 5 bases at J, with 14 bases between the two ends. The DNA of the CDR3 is TGTGCCAGCAGTTTGATTGGCGAGAACAACAATGAGCAGTTCTTC. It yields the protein CASSLIGENNNEQFF.

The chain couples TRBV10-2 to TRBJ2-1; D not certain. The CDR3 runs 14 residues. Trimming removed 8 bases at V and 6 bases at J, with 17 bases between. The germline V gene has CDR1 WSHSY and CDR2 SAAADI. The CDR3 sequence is CASAYLKGLNEQFF. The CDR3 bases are TGCGCCAGCGCTTATCTAAAGGGCCTCAATGAGCAGTTCTTC.

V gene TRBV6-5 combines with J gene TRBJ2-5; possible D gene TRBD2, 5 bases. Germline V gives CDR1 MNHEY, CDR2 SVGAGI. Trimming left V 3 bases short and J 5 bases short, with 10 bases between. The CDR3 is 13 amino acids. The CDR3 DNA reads TGTGCCAGCAGTTATGGAGGTGGGGAGACCCAGTACTTC. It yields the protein CASSYGGGETQYF.

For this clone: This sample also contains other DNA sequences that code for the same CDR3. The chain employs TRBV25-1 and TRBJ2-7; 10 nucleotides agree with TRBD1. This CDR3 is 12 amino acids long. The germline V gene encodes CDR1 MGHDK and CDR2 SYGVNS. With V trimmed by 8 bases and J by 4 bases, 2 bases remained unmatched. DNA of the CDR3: TGTGCCAGCTCGGGACAGGGGTACGAGCAGTACTTC. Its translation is CASSGQGYEQYF.

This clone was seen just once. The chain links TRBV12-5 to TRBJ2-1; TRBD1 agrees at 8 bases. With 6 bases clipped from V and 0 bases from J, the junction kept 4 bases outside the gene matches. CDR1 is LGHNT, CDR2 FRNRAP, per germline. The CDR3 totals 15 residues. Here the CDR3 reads CASGQDRGSYNEQFF. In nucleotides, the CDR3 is TGTGCTAGTGGACAAGACAGGGGCTCCTACAATGAGCAGTTCTTC.

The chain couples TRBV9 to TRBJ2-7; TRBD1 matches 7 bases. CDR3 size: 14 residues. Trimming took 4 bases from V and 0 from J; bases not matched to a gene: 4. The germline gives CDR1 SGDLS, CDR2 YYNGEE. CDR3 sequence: CASSRAGGSYEQYF. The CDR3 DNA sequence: TGTGCCAGCAGCCGGGCAGGGGGCTCCTACGAGCAGTACTTC.

The CDR3 protein is CATRARDSNFNEQFF. The CDR3 DNA reads TGTGCCACCAGGGCGAGGGATTCAAATTTCAATGAGCAGTTCTTC. V usage is TRBV15 and J usage is TRBJ2-1; a weak D match, TRBD2 (5 bases). Germline V lookup: CDR1 LNHNV, CDR2 YYDKDF (reference sequence). This CDR3 region has 15 residues. V lost 6 bases and J lost 6, with 18 bases in between. The complete variable domain, with remaining parts taken from reference TRBV15 and TRBJ2-1, reads DAMVIQNPRYQVTQFGKPVTLSCSQTLNHNVMYWYQQKSSQAPKLLFHYYDKDFNNEADTPDNFQSRRPNTSFCFLDIRSPGLGDTAMYLCATRARDSNFNEQFFGPGTRLTVL.

The CDR3 DNA is TGTGCCAGCAGCCCACCATTTGGCGACAGTGCGAACACCATATATTTT. Protein product: CASSPPFGDSANTIYF. The rearrangement joins TRBV7-9 to TRBJ1-3, with a possible D match to TRBD1 (5 bases). This CDR3 is built from 16 residues. Germline V gene sequence: CDR1 SEHNR, CDR2 FQNEAQ (reference sequence). V dropped 5 bases and J dropped 7 bases, with 21 bases sitting between them.

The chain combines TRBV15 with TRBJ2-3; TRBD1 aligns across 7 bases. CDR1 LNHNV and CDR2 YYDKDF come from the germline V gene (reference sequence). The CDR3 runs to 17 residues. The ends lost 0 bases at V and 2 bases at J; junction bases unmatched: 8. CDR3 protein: CATSRDLYRGPTDTQYF. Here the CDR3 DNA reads TGTGCCACCAGCAGAGATTTATACAGGGGCCCCACAGATACGCAGTATTTT.

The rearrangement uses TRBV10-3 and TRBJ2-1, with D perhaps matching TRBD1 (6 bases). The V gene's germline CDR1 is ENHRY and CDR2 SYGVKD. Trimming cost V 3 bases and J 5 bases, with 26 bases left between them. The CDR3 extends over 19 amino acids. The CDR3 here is CAISDVLVGQGPKDNEQFF. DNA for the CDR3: TGTGCCATCAGTGATGTTTTGGTGGGACAAGGACCAAAAGACAATGAGCAGTTCTTC.

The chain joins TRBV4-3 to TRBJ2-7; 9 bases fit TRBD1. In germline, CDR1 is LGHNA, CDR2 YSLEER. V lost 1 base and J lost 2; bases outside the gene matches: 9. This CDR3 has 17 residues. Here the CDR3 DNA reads TGCGCCAGCAGCCAAGGCTCCGGGACAGGGTTTGCCTACGAGCAGTACTTC. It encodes CASSQGSGTGFAYEQYF.

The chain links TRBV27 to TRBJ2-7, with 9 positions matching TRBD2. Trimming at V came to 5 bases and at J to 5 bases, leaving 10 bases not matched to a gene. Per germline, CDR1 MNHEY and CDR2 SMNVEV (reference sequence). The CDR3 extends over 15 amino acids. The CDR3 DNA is TGTGCCAGCAGTATAGCGGGAGCGATAGGCCACGAGCAGTACTTC. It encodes CASSIAGAIGHEQYF.

CDR3 bases: TGTGCCAGCAGGTTGGACAGTTACACCTTC. The encoded protein is CASRLDSYTF. This chain uses TRBV6-1 with TRBJ1-2; D perhaps matches TRBD1 (6 bases). V gave up 6 bases and J gave up 11 bases, with 10 bases separating them. CDR1 and CDR2 (germline): MNHNS, SASEGT. The CDR3 length is 10 residues.

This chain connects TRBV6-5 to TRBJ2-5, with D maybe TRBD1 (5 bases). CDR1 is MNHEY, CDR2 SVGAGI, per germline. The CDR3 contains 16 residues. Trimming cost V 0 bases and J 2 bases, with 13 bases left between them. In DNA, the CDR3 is TGTGCCAGCAGTTACTCGACGTTGGCAGGGCAAGAGACCCAGTACTTC. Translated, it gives CASSYSTLAGQETQYF.

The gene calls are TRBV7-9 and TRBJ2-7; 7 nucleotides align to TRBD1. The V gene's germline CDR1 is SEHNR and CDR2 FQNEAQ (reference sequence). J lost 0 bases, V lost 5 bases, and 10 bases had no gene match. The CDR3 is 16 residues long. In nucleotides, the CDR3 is TGTGCCAGCAGCGGAGATAAACAGGGGACCTCCTACGAGCAGTACTTC. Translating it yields CASSGDKQGTSYEQYF. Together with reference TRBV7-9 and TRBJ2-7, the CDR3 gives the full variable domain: DTGVSQNPRHKITKRGQNVTFRCDPISEHNRLYWYRQTLGQGPEFLTYFQNEAQLEKSRLLSDRFSAERPKGSFSTLEIQRTEQGDSAMYLCASSGDKQGTSYEQYFGPGTRLTVT.

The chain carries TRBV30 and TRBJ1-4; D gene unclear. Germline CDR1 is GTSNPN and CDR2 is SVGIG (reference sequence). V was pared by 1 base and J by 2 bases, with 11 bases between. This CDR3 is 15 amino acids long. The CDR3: CAWSDGVSTNEKLFF. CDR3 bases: TGTGCCTGGAGTGACGGTGTTTCCACTAATGAAAAACTGTTTTTT.

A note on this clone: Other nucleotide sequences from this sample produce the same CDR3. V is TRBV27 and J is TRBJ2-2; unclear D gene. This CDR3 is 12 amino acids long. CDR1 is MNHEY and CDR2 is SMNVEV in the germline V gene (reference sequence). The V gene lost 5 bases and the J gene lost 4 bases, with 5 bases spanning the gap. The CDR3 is CASSPLTGELFF. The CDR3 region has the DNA TGTGCCAGCAGTCCTCTCACCGGGGAGCTGTTTTTT.

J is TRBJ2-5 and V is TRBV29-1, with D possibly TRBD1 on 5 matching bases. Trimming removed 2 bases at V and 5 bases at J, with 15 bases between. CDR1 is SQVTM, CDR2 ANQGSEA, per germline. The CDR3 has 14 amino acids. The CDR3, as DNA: TGCAGCGTTGAACCGCGGCAGGGCTGGGAGACCCAGTACTTC. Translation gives CSVEPRQGWETQYF.

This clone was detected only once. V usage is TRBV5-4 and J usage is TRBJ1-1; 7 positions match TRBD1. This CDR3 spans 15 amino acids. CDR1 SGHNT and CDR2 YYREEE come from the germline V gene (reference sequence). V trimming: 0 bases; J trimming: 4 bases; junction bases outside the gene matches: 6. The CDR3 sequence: CASSLAAGGSTEAFF. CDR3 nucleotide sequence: TGTGCCAGCAGCTTGGCCGCAGGGGGGTCCACTGAAGCTTTCTTT.

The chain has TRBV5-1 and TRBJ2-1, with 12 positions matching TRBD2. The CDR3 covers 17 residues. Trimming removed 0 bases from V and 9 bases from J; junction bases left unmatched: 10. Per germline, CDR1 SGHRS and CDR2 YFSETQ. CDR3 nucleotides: TGCGCCAGCAGCTTGGGACTAGCGGGAGAGGTCCTGCTTGAGCAGTTCTTC. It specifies CASSLGLAGEVLLEQFF.

In nucleotides, the CDR3 is TGTGCCAGCAGCAAGCCCAAGGGACTGTCCACAGATACGCAGTATTTT. Translating gives CASSKPKGLSTDTQYF. The chain links TRBV7-9 to TRBJ2-3, with D possibly being TRBD2 (6 bases). The germline CDR1 and CDR2 sequences are SEHNR and FQNEAQ (reference sequence). CDR3 length: 16 amino acids. V lost 5 bases and J 2 bases, leaving 17 bases between the germline ends.

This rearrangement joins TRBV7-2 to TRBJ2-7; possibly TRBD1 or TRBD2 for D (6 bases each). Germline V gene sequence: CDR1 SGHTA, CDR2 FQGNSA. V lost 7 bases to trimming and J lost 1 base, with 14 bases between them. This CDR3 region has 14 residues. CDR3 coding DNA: TGTGCCAGCACCTCTAAGGGGGGTTCCTACGAGCAGTACTTC. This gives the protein CASTSKGGSYEQYF.

CDR3 DNA: TGTGCCAGCAGCGGCCCGGGGGCCCGCTCCGGGGAGCTGTTTTTT. Its protein product is CASSGPGARSGELFF. The J gene is TRBJ2-2, the V gene TRBV9; either TRBD1 or TRBD2 may supply D (6 bases each). CDR3 length: 15 amino acids. The V end was cut by 3 bases, the J end by 6 bases, with 15 bases between. The germline V gene has CDR1 SGDLS and CDR2 YYNGEE.

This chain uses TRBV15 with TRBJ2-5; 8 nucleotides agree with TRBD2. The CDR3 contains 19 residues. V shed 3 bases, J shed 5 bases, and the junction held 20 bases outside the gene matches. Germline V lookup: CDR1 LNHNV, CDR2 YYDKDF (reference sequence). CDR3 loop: CATSSPPTGEREPPETQYF. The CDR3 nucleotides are TGTGCCACCAGCAGTCCCCCCACGGGCGAGCGGGAGCCCCCGGAGACCCAGTACTTC.

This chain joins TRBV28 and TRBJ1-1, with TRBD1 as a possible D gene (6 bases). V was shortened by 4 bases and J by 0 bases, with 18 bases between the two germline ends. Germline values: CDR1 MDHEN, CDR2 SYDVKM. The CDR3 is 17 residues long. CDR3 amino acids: CASSYRSGDLLNTEAFF. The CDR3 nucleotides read TGTGCCAGCAGTTATCGTTCAGGGGACCTCTTGAACACTGAAGCTTTCTTT.

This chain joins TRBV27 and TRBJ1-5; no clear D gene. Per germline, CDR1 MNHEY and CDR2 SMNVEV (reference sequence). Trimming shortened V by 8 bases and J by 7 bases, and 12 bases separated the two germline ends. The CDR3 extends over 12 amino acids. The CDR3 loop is CASANVGQPQHF. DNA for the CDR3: TGTGCCAGCGCCAATGTGGGGCAGCCCCAGCATTTT.

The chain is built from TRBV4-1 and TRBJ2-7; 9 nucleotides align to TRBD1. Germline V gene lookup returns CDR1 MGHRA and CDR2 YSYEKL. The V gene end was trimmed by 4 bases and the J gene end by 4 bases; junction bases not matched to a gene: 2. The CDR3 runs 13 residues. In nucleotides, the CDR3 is TGCGCCAGCAGCCTTGGGACAGGGTACGAGCAGTACTTC. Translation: CASSLGTGYEQYF.

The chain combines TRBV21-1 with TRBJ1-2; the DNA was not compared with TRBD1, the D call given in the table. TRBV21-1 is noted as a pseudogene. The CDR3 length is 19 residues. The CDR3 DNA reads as TGTGCCAGCACTCCTACCGAGGGGGCAGGGCGCATCCCTTATTCTGGCTACACCTTC. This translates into CASTPTEGAGRIPYSGYTF.

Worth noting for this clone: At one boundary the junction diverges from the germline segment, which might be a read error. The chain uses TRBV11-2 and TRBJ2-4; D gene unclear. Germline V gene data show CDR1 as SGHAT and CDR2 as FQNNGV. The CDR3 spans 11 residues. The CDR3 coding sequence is TGTGCCAGCAGCTCATTCGGATCGGCCAACTTC. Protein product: CASSSFGSANF.

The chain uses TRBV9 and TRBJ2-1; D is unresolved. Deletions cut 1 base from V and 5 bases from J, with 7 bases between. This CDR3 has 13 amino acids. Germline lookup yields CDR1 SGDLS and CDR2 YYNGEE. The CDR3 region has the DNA TGTGCCAGCAGCGTATGGGGTGACAATGAGCAGTTCTTC. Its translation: CASSVWGDNEQFF.

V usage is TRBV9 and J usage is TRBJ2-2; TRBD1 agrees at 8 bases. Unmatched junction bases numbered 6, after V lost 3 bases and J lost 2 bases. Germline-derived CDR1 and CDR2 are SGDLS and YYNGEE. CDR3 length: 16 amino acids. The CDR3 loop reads CASSAMTGVNTGELFF. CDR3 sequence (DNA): TGTGCCAGCAGCGCGATGACAGGGGTTAACACCGGGGAGCTGTTTTTT.